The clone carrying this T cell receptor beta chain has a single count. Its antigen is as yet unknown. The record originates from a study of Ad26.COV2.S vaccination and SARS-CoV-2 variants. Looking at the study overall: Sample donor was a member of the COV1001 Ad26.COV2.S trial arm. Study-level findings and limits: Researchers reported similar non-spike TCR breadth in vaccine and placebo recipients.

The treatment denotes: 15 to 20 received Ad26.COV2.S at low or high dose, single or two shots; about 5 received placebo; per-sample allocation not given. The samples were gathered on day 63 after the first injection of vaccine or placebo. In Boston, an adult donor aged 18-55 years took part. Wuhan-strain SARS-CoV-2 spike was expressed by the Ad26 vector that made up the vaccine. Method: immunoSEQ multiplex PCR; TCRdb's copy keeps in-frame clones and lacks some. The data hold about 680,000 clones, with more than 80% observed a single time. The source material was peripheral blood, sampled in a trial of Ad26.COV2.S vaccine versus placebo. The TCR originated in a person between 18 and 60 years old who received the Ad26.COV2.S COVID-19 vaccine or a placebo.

CDR3 protein: CASRLSTGAPYNEQFF. The DNA for the CDR3 is TGTGCCAGCCGCCTTTCGACAGGGGCCCCCTACAATGAGCAGTTCTTC. The chain couples TRBV7-2 to TRBJ2-1; TRBD1 aligns across 8 bases. The CDR3 consists of 16 residues. Losses at the gene ends were 8 bases for V and 2 bases for J; bases not matched to a gene: 11. Germline V gene data show CDR1 as SGHTA and CDR2 as FQGNSA.